These 30 T cell receptor beta chains were sequenced from one sample in a study of cytotoxic CD8 clonotypes in ibrutinib-treated CLL. Only in-frame clones appear in the TCRdb table, and some are missing; sequencing was by immunoSEQ multiplex PCR. The sample records around 70,000 clones, about nine tenths being singletons. The sequencing used PBMCs, collected after 12 months of ibrutinib treatment. The receptors were sampled from a human donor with chronic lymphocytic leukemia.

The rearrangement uses TRBV27 and TRBJ1-1; TRBD1 aligns across 7 bases. V lost 5 bases, J lost 7 bases, and 10 bases stayed unmatched. Germline V gene sequence: CDR1 MNHEY, CDR2 SMNVEV (reference sequence). CDR3 length: 14 amino acids. The CDR3 reads CASSRRDRSNEAFF. DNA of the CDR3: TGTGCCAGCAGTCGACGGGACAGATCAAATGAAGCTTTCTTT.

This clone was counted a single time. V gene TRBV5-8 combines with J gene TRBJ2-5; D may match TRBD1 or TRBD2 (5 bases each). Germline assignment: CDR1 SGHTS and CDR2 YDEGEE. The CDR3 loop spans 14 amino acids. Deletions cut 2 bases from V and 5 bases from J, with 13 bases between. The CDR3 DNA is TGTGCCAGCAGCTTAACTCAGGGCGGGGAGACCCAGTACTTC. It yields the protein CASSLTQGGETQYF.

The chain recombines TRBV5-8 with TRBJ2-7, with D tentatively TRBD1 (5 bases). This CDR3 spans 14 amino acids. V lost 1 base and J 5 bases, leaving 13 bases between the germline ends. Per germline, CDR1 SGHTS and CDR2 YDEGEE. This CDR3 reads CASSLWGRRDEQYF. In DNA, the CDR3 is TGTGCCAGCAGCTTGTGGGGCAGAAGGGACGAGCAGTACTTC.

The chain carries TRBV21-1 and TRBJ2-1; TRBD1, as called in the table, went unchecked against the DNA. TRBV21-1 is a recognized pseudogene. This CDR3 region has 22 residues. CDR3 DNA: TGTGCCAGCGGACACGGAATTCCCGCTCTCCGTCGCGTGGCGGGACAGAACAATGAGCAGTTCTTC. Translating it yields CASGHGIPALRRVAGQNNEQFF.

V is TRBV7-9 and J is TRBJ1-1; D remains ambiguous. Trimming removed 0 bases at V and 2 bases at J, with 13 bases between. The CDR3 has 16 amino acids. CDR1 is SEHNR and CDR2 is FQNEAQ in the germline V gene (reference sequence). The CDR3 loop reads CASSLANVSPNTEAFF. The CDR3 nucleotides are TGTGCCAGCAGCTTAGCGAACGTCAGTCCCAACACTGAAGCTTTCTTT.

The genes are TRBV9 and TRBJ2-4; tentatively, D is TRBD1 or TRBD2 (5 bases each). The V end lost 0 bases, the J end lost 3 bases, and 16 bases lay between the germline ends. This CDR3 has 17 amino acids. CDR1 is SGDLS and CDR2 is YYNGEE in the germline V gene. The CDR3 region has the DNA TGTGCCAGCAGCGTAGAGGCGACGGGGCCAGGCAAAAACATTCAGTACTTC. This sequence encodes CASSVEATGPGKNIQYF.

This clone has just a few counts. V usage is TRBV6-1 and J usage is TRBJ1-2, with 7 positions matching TRBD1. The junction had 5 bases not matched to a gene; V was cut back by 2 bases and J by 8 bases. The CDR3 spans 13 residues. The germline V gene encodes CDR1 MNHNS and CDR2 SASEGT. DNA of the CDR3: TGTGCCAGCAGTGAAACAGGGGCGGGGGGCTACACCTTC. Its translation: CASSETGAGGYTF.

J is TRBJ2-1 and V is TRBV5-5, with a tentative D call TRBD1 (5 bases). The V gene lost 5 bases and the J gene lost 9 bases, with 9 bases spanning the gap. The CDR3 covers 11 residues. CDR1 and CDR2 from the germline V gene are SGHKS and YYEKEE (reference sequence). The CDR3 spells CASRGLGEQFF. The CDR3 region has the DNA TGTGCCAGCAGGGGGCTGGGTGAGCAGTTCTTC.

This clone has a single count. The V gene is TRBV21-1, the J gene TRBJ1-1; the table's D call, TRBD1, was not checked against the DNA. TRBV21-1 is a pseudogene locus. The CDR3 has 15 amino acids. The CDR3 is CANGSWDRVNTEAFF. In DNA, the CDR3 is TGTGCCAACGGCTCATGGGACAGGGTAAACACTGAAGCTTTCTTT.

The chain combines TRBV6-5 with TRBJ2-7, with TRBD2 matching over 12 bases. Germline loops: CDR1 MNHEY, CDR2 SVGAGI. V was pared by 5 bases and J by 3 bases, with 5 bases of the junction left unmatched. The CDR3 is 15 amino acids. CDR3 DNA: TGTGCCAGCAGTGCTCGGACTAGCGGGAACTACGAGCAGTACTTC. It translates to CASSARTSGNYEQYF.

Points on this clone: Other DNA sequences in the same sample also yield this CDR3. This chain uses TRBV5-1 with TRBJ1-3, with D uncertain. The V gene's germline CDR1 is SGHRS and CDR2 YFSETQ. The CDR3 is made up of 14 amino acids. Between the trimmed V and J ends, which lost 0 bases and 1 base, there was a span of 5 bases. The CDR3 sequence: CASSLGGSGNTIYF. In nucleotides, the CDR3 is TGCGCCAGCAGCTTGGGAGGATCTGGAAACACCATATATTTT. The full variable domain, with the rest looked up from reference TRBV5-1 and TRBJ1-3, is KAGVTQTPRYLIKTRGQQVTLSCSPISGHRSVSWYQQTPGQGLQFLFEYFSETQRNKGNFPGRFSGRQFSNSRSEMNVSTLELGDSALYLCASSLGGSGNTIYFGEGSWLTVV.

This chain uses TRBV19 with TRBJ1-6, with 8 bases identical to TRBD1. V trimming: 5 bases; J trimming: 9 bases; junction bases outside the gene matches: 3. Germline values: CDR1 LNHDA, CDR2 SQIVND (reference sequence). The CDR3 covers 13 residues. CDR3 nucleotide sequence: TGTGCCAGTAGTGACGACAGGGGTTCACCCCTCCACTTT. Its protein is CASSDDRGSPLHF.

This chain joins TRBV6-1 and TRBJ2-2; D is unclear. The CDR3 has 14 residues. CDR1 and CDR2 (germline): MNHNS, SASEGT. V was shortened by 3 bases and J by 4 bases, with 9 bases between the two germline ends. CDR3 coding DNA: TGTGCCAGCAGTGACGCCGTACTCACCGGGGAGCTGTTTTTT. It codes for CASSDAVLTGELFF.

The chain uses TRBV27 and TRBJ2-7; D may be TRBD2 (6 bases). Germline CDR1 MNHEY, CDR2 SMNVEV (reference sequence). V gave up 4 bases and J gave up 0 bases, with 10 bases separating them. This CDR3 is 14 amino acids long. The CDR3 DNA sequence: TGTGCCAGCAGTTCCCGGACTATCTCCTACGAGCAGTACTTC. Its protein is CASSSRTISYEQYF.

The chain has TRBV27 and TRBJ2-1; 13 bases line up with TRBD2. With 4 bases clipped from V and 2 bases from J, the junction kept 2 bases outside the gene matches. Germline V lookup: CDR1 MNHEY, CDR2 SMNVEV (reference sequence). This CDR3 spans 16 amino acids. The DNA of the CDR3 is TGTGCCAGCAGTTACGGGACTAGCGGGACCTACAATGAGCAGTTCTTC. Amino acids: CASSYGTSGTYNEQFF.

The chain uses TRBV2 and TRBJ1-4; maybe TRBD1 (6 bases). Germline V lookup: CDR1 SNHLY, CDR2 FYNNEI. This CDR3 has 16 amino acids. V was trimmed by 5 bases and J by 4 bases, leaving 17 bases between them. The CDR3, as DNA: TGTGCCAGCAGTTATCAGGGGACCCTAAATAATGAAAAACTGTTTTTT. Its translation is CASSYQGTLNNEKLFF.

V and J are TRBV4-1 and TRBJ2-1; 9 bases are a match to TRBD2. The germline gives CDR1 MGHRA, CDR2 YSYEKL. The V and J ends lost 2 bases and 4 bases, in that order; junction bases with no gene match: 6. CDR3 length: 16 amino acids. The CDR3 DNA follows: TGCGCCAGCAGCCAATTTAGACTAGCGGAGTACAATGAGCAGTTCTTC. It translates to CASSQFRLAEYNEQFF.

This rearrangement joins TRBV19 to TRBJ1-2, with 10 positions matching TRBD1. CDR1 is LNHDA, CDR2 SQIVND, per germline (reference sequence). V lost 0 bases, J lost 7 bases, and 11 bases stayed unmatched. There are 17 residues in the CDR3. The CDR3 bases are TGTGCCAGTAGTATAGATAAGGCGGGACAGGGGCGTCGTGGCTACACCTTC. It encodes CASSIDKAGQGRRGYTF. The variable domain in full, completed from reference TRBV19 and TRBJ1-2, reads DGGITQSPKYLFRKEGQNVTLSCEQNLNHDAMYWYRQDPGQGLRLIYYSQIVNDFQKGDIAEGYSVSREKKESFPLTVTSAQKNPTAFYLCASSIDKAGQGRRGYTFGSGTRLTVV.

This chain joins TRBV7-3 and TRBJ2-2, with D uncertain. V was shortened by 6 bases and J by 6 bases, with 8 bases between the two germline ends. The length of the CDR3 is 12 residues. Per the germline V gene, CDR1 is SGHTA and CDR2 is FQGTGA. Here the CDR3 DNA reads TGTGCCAGCAGTTACACCGCCGGGGAGCTGTTTTTT. This encodes CASSYTAGELFF.

The V and J genes are TRBV6-1 and TRBJ1-3, with TRBD1 as a possible D gene (5 bases). The CDR3 covers 15 residues. Germline loops: CDR1 MNHNS, CDR2 SASEGT. The V gene lost 7 bases and the J gene lost 0 bases, with 13 bases spanning the gap. CDR3: CASKGSYLSGNTIYF. CDR3 nucleotides: TGTGCCAGCAAGGGGAGCTACCTCTCTGGAAACACCATATATTTT.

The chain combines TRBV7-9 with TRBJ2-5; 10 nucleotides agree with TRBD1. V trimming: 5 bases; J trimming: 5 bases; junction bases outside the gene matches: 17. There are 18 residues in the CDR3. Looked up from germline, CDR1 is SEHNR and CDR2 is FQNEAQ (reference sequence). The chain's CDR3 is CASSPSRRRQGAGETQYF. CDR3 DNA sequence: TGTGCCAGCAGCCCCTCCAGGAGGCGACAGGGGGCGGGCGAGACCCAGTACTTC.

This chain uses TRBV4-1 with TRBJ1-5, with unresolved D. V was shortened by 1 base and J by 1 base, with 5 bases between the two germline ends. Germline CDR1 MGHRA, CDR2 YSYEKL. The CDR3 spans 14 residues. This chain's CDR3 is CASSQGASNQPQHF. The CDR3 DNA is TGCGCCAGCAGCCAAGGTGCAAGCAATCAGCCCCAGCATTTT.

This chain links TRBV28 with TRBJ1-3; TRBD1 aligns across 9 bases. Germline trimming cut 3 bases from V and 0 bases from J; bases unmatched to any gene: 0. Germline V CDR1 and CDR2: MDHEN, SYDVKM. This CDR3 is built from 15 residues. The CDR3 DNA reads as TGTGCCAGCAGTTTGGGACAGGGCTCTGGAAACACCATATATTTT. Its translation is CASSLGQGSGNTIYF. The full variable domain, with the rest looked up from reference TRBV28 and TRBJ1-3, is DVKVTQSSRYLVKRTGEKVFLECVQDMDHENMFWYRQDPGLGLRLIYFSYDVKMKEKGDIPEGYSVSREKKERFSLILESASTNQTSMYLCASSLGQGSGNTIYFGEGSWLTVV.

The chain has TRBV6-5 and TRBJ2-7; 9 bases are shared with TRBD1. The CDR3 runs 13 residues. The J segment lost 4 bases and the V segment lost 5 bases, leaving 3 bases of the junction unmatched. The germline CDR1 and CDR2 sequences are MNHEY and SVGAGI. CDR3 in amino acids: CASSLGQGYEQYF. The DNA of the CDR3 is TGTGCCAGCAGTCTTGGACAGGGGTACGAGCAGTACTTC.

V is TRBV5-1 and J is TRBJ1-3, with D perhaps matching TRBD1 (5 bases). The CDR3 has 16 residues. The V gene lost 5 bases and the J gene lost 0 bases, with 15 bases spanning the gap. Germline CDR1 and CDR2: SGHRS and YFSETQ. In DNA, the CDR3 is TGCGCCAGCAGTTTCGAAGGGGCCCTCTCTGGAAACACCATATATTTT. This gives the protein CASSFEGALSGNTIYF.

The rearrangement joins TRBV7-9 to TRBJ1-1, with 12 bases identical to TRBD1. The CDR3 runs 15 residues. V shed 7 bases and J 4 bases; nucleotides not matched to a gene: 7. Germline-derived CDR1 and CDR2 are SEHNR and FQNEAQ (reference sequence). This chain's CDR3 is CASKGTGGSGTEAFF. The CDR3 bases are TGTGCCAGCAAAGGGACAGGGGGCTCGGGCACTGAAGCTTTCTTT. Drawing the rest from reference TRBV7-9 and TRBJ1-1, the complete variable domain is DTGVSQNPRHKITKRGQNVTFRCDPISEHNRLYWYRQTLGQGPEFLTYFQNEAQLEKSRLLSDRFSAERPKGSFSTLEIQRTEQGDSAMYLCASKGTGGSGTEAFFGQGTRLTVV.

The chain couples TRBV18 to TRBJ2-1; 15 bases map to TRBD2. Trimming took 3 bases from V and 7 from J; bases not matched to a gene: 4. Germline CDR1 KGHSH, CDR2 LQKENI. The CDR3 loop spans 16 amino acids. Written as DNA, the CDR3 is TGTGCCAGCTCACCCCAGGGACTAGCGGGAGGAAATGAGCAGTTCTTC. This encodes CASSPQGLAGGNEQFF. The full variable domain, its missing parts supplied by reference TRBV18 and TRBJ2-1, is NAGVMQNPRHLVRRRGQEARLRCSPMKGHSHVYWYRQLPEEGLKFMVYLQKENIIDESGMPKERFSAEFPKEGPSILRIQQVVRGDSAAYFCASSPQGLAGGNEQFFGPGTRLTVL.

The V call is TRBV27, the J call TRBJ2-7; a possible D gene is TRBD1 (6 bases). The CDR3 runs 14 residues. The germline gives CDR1 MNHEY, CDR2 SMNVEV (reference sequence). Trimming shortened V by 6 bases and J by 0 bases, and 12 bases separated the two germline ends. CDR3 amino acids: CASRRTEVSYEQYF. DNA of the CDR3: TGTGCCAGCAGGAGGACAGAGGTCTCCTACGAGCAGTACTTC.

The chain couples TRBV27 to TRBJ2-1; D call uncertain. Germline CDR1 and CDR2: MNHEY and SMNVEV (reference sequence). CDR3 length: 15 amino acids. Trimming took off 4 bases at V and 2 bases at J, with 12 bases between the two ends. Here the CDR3 DNA reads TGTGCCAGCAGTTACTTGGGCGGCCCCTACAATGAGCAGTTCTTC. It codes for CASSYLGGPYNEQFF.

V gene TRBV7-6 combines with J gene TRBJ2-7, with TRBD2 matching over 7 bases. The CDR3 runs to 15 residues. Germline values: CDR1 SGHVS, CDR2 FNYEAQ. The V segment lost 6 bases and the J segment 4 bases; nucleotides outside the gene matches: 12. CDR3 sequence (DNA): TGTGCCAGCAGTAATAGGACTAGGAGTTCATACGAGCAGTACTTC. Its protein product is CASSNRTRSSYEQYF.